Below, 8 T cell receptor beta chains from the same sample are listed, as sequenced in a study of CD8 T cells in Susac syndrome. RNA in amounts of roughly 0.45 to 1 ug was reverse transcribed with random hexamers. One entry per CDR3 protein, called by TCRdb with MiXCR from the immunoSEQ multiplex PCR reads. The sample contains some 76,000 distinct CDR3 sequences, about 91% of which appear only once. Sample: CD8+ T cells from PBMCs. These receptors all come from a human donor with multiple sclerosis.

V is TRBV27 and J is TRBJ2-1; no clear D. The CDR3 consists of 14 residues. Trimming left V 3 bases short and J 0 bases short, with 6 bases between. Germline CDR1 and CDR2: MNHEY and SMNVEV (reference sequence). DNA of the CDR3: TGTGCCAGCAGTTTTCTCAGCTCCTACAATGAGCAGTTCTTC. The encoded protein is CASSFLSSYNEQFF.

The CDR3 region is CASSLEALAGTPAETQYF. DNA for the CDR3: TGTGCCAGCAGCTTAGAGGCTCTGGCAGGGACCCCAGCGGAGACCCAGTACTTC. This sequence joins TRBV7-8 and TRBJ2-5; possibly TRBD1 or TRBD2 for D (5 bases each). In germline, CDR1 is SGHVS, CDR2 FQNEAQ. The CDR3 runs 18 residues. V was clipped by 1 base and J by 5 bases, with 23 bases between them. Based on the CDR3 plus reference TRBV7-8 and TRBJ2-5, the full variable domain is GAGVSQSPRYKVAKRGQDVALRCDPISGHVSLFWYQQALGQGPEFLTYFQNEAQLDKSGLPSDRFFAERPEGSVSTLKIQRTQQEDSAVYLCASSLEALAGTPAETQYFGPGTRLLVL.

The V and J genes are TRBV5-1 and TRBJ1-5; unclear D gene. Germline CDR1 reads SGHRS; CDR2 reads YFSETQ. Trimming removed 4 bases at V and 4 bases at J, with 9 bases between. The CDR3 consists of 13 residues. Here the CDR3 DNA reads TGCGCCAGCAGCCAGGAGCCAAATCAGCCCCAGCATTTT. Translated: CASSQEPNQPQHF. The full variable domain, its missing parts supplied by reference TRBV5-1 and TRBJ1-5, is KAGVTQTPRYLIKTRGQQVTLSCSPISGHRSVSWYQQTPGQGLQFLFEYFSETQRNKGNFPGRFSGRQFSNSRSEMNVSTLELGDSALYLCASSQEPNQPQHFGDGTRLSIL.

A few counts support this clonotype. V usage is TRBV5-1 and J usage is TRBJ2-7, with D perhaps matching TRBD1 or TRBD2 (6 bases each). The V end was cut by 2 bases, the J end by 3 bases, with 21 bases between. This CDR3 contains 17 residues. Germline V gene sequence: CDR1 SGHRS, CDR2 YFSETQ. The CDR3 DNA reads TGCGCCAGCAGCTTAAACCACAGGGAGGATGGGGTCTACGAGCAGTACTTC. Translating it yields CASSLNHREDGVYEQYF. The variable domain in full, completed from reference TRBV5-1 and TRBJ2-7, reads KAGVTQTPRYLIKTRGQQVTLSCSPISGHRSVSWYQQTPGQGLQFLFEYFSETQRNKGNFPGRFSGRQFSNSRSEMNVSTLELGDSALYLCASSLNHREDGVYEQYFGPGTRLTVT.

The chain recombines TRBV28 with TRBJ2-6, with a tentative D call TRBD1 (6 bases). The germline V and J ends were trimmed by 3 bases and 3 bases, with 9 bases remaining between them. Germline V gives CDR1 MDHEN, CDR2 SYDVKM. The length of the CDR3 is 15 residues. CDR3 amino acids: CASSFQGIGANVLTF. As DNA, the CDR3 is TGTGCCAGCAGTTTCCAGGGGATTGGGGCCAACGTCCTGACTTTC.

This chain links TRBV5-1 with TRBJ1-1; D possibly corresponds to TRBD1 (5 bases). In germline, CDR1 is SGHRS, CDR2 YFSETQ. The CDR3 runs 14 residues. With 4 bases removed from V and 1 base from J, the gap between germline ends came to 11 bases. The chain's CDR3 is CASSIGTENTEAFF. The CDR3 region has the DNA TGCGCCAGCAGCATTGGGACGGAGAACACTGAAGCTTTCTTT.

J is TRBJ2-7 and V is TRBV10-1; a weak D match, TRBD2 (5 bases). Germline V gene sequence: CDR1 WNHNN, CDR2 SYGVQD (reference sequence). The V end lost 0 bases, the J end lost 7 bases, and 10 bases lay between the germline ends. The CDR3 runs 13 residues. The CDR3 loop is CASSESDGDEQYF. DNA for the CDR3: TGCGCCAGCAGTGAGTCGGACGGGGATGAGCAGTACTTC.

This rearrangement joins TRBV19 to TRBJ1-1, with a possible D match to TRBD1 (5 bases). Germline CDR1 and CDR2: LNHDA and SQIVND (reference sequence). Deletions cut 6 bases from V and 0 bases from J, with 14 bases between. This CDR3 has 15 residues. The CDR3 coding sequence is TGTGCCAGTAGGGGAGACAGTTCCATGAACACTGAAGCTTTCTTT. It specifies CASRGDSSMNTEAFF.